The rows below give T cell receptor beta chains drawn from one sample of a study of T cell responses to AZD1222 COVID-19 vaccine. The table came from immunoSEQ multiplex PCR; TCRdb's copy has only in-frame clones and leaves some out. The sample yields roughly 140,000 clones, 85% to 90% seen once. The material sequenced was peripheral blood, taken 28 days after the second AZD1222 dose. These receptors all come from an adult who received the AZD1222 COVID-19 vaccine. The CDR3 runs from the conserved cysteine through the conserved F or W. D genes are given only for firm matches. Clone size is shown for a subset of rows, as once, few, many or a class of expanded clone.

TGTGCCAGCAGTTTAGGATCGCCCAGTGCTGAAGCTTTCTTT,CASSLGSPSAEAFF,TRBV27,NA,TRBJ1-1,NA
TGTGCCAGCAGCCAAGGGGGGGGGCCGAACACTGAAGCTTTCTTT,CASSQGGGPNTEAFF,TRBV3-1/TRBV3-2,NA,TRBJ1-1,NA
TGTGCCATCCGACAGGGTTCATCAACTAATGAAAAACTGTTTTTT,CAIRQGSSTNEKLFF,TRBV28,TRBD1,TRBJ1-4,NA
TGTGCCAGTAGTATAGAGGGCCGGACCGGGGAGCTGTTTTTT,CASSIEGRTGELFF,TRBV19,NA,TRBJ2-2,NA
TGTGCCAGCTCACCACCGAACTACGAGCAGTACTTC,CASSPPNYEQYF,TRBV18,NA,TRBJ2-7,NA
TGTGCCAGTAGTAACCGTCGGGGGCATAATGAAAAACTGTTTTTT,CASSNRRGHNEKLFF,TRBV19,NA,TRBJ1-4,NA
TGTGCCACCAGTGATTTGCAGGAGGGGGCGTATCAGCCCCAGCATTTT,CATSDLQEGAYQPQHF,TRBV24-1,TRBD1,TRBJ1-5,NA
TGTGCCAGCAGTTACTCGGCTAGCGGCACAGATACGCAGTATTTT,CASSYSASGTDTQYF,TRBV6-5,NA,TRBJ2-3,NA
TGTGCCAGCAGTCCCATTCTAAATTCACCCCTCCACTTT,CASSPILNSPLHF,TRBV28,NA,TRBJ1-6,once
TGTGCCAGCAGCTCGGAAATCCTCTCTGGGGCCAACGTCCTGACTTTC,CASSSEILSGANVLTF,TRBV5-5,NA,TRBJ2-6,NA
TGTGCCAGCAGTTTATTTAGGTTGGACAGCGGGGGGCCCCCTACCCAGTACTTC,CASSLFRLDSGGPPTQYF,TRBV28,TRBD2,TRBJ2-5,NA
TGTGCCAGCAGCCCCCACGTGGAGGAGACTGAAGCTTTCTTT,CASSPHVEETEAFF,TRBV9,NA,TRBJ1-1,once
TGTGCCAGCAGGGACAGGGGGAGCTATGGCTACACCTTC,CASRDRGSYGYTF,TRBV6-5,TRBD1,TRBJ1-2,NA
TGCAGCGTCCGCGCCGGAATACCAGCGGGATTCGGGCAGTTCTTC,CSVRAGIPAGFGQFF,TRBV29-1,TRBD2,TRBJ2-1,once
TGTGCCAGCAGTAGGGAGATCTGGGGAAACACCATATATTTT,CASSREIWGNTIYF,TRBV6-4,NA,TRBJ1-3,NA
TGTGCCTGGGATGAACTCACAGGGGCTCTGAACTATGGCTACACCTTC,CAWDELTGALNYGYTF,TRBV30,TRBD1,TRBJ1-2,NA
TGTGCTGTGAGGGGGCTGGATGAAAAACTGTTTTTT,CAVRGLDEKLFF,TRBV28,TRBD1,TRBJ1-4,NA
TGTGCCAGCAGTGAAGGGACAGGGACAGGTCGACGGCACTTT,CASSEGTGTGRRHF,TRBV2,TRBD1,TRBJ1-6,NA
TGTGCCAGCAGCTCCCGCCACAGGGGTGGCTATGGCTACACCTTC,CASSSRHRGGYGYTF,TRBV6-5,TRBD1,TRBJ1-2,NA
TGTGCCAGCAGCCCGGGACTAGCGGGAGGGAGCTCCTACAATGAGCAGTTCTTC,CASSPGLAGGSSYNEQFF,TRBV5-4,TRBD2,TRBJ2-1,NA
TGTGCCAGCAGCTTAGGGAGTCAAAACACCGGGGAGCTGTTTTTT,CASSLGSQNTGELFF,TRBV7-2,NA,TRBJ2-2,NA
TGTGCCAGCAGCTTAGGCTGGAATGAAAAACTGTTTTTT,CASSLGWNEKLFF,TRBV7-8,NA,TRBJ1-4,NA
TGTGCCAGCAGCCCTTGGGGGGGACAGTATCACACTGAAGCTTTCTTT,CASSPWGGQYHTEAFF,TRBV5-6,TRBD1,TRBJ1-1,NA
TGTGCCAGCAGTTTAAGGCGCGGTGGGACAGGGAACTACGAGCAGTACTTC,CASSLRRGGTGNYEQYF,TRBV27,TRBD1,TRBJ2-7,NA
TGTGCCAGCACCCCGGTGACTAACTATGGCTACACCTTC,CASTPVTNYGYTF,TRBV6-5,NA,TRBJ1-2,NA
TGTGCCAGCTCTGAGGGGCGCGAAGATACGCAGTATTTT,CASSEGREDTQYF,TRBV28,NA,TRBJ2-3,few
TGTGCCAGCAGTTTTACAGGGTCGAGGACTGAAGCTTTCTTT,CASSFTGSRTEAFF,TRBV6-5,NA,TRBJ1-1,NA
TGCAGCGTCCGAAAGGACGGTGGAAACACCATATATTTT,CSVRKDGGNTIYF,TRBV29-1,NA,TRBJ1-3,NA
TGTGCCAGCAGCGGACAGGGGATAAACAATGAGCAGTTCTTC,CASSGQGINNEQFF,TRBV27,TRBD1,TRBJ2-1,NA
TGTGCCAGTAGTCACCGACAGGGGGCGATGGGCTATGGCTACACCTTC,CASSHRQGAMGYGYTF,TRBV19,TRBD1,TRBJ1-2,NA
TGTGCCTGGAGTAGGGAGGGAGAGACCCAGTACTTC,CAWSREGETQYF,TRBV30,TRBD2,TRBJ2-5,NA
TGTGCCAGCAGTTTCGCCAGACAATATAATTCACCCCTCCACTTT,CASSFARQYNSPLHF,TRBV28,NA,TRBJ1-6,once
TGTGCCAGCAGTCGCGTCAGGGGGCTCGGGATGAACACTGAAGCTTTCTTT,CASSRVRGLGMNTEAFF,TRBV28,TRBD1,TRBJ1-1,NA
TGTGCCAGCTCTACCGGGACAGGGGTTAGCAATCAGCCCCAGCATTTT,CASSTGTGVSNQPQHF,TRBV19,TRBD1,TRBJ1-5,NA
TGTGCCATCAGTTTTGACTTTGGCTACACCTTC,CAISFDFGYTF,TRBV10-3,NA,TRBJ1-2,once